This passage covers 20 T cell receptor beta chains from one sample sequenced in a study of shared clonotypes between healthy human individuals. Sequencing was performed with immunoSEQ multiplex PCR; in TCRdb, only in-frame clones are kept and a portion is missing. The sample contains 100,000 or so clones, approximately 70% of which appear only once. Sequencing was performed on memory CD8+ T cells sorted from blood. The subset is: CD45RO+ cells pooled with CCR7-negative TemRA cells. The receptors here all came from a woman aged 25 to 39 in good health.

CDR3 sequence reads: CASSDRLAGLAEQYF. Here the CDR3 DNA reads TGTGCCAGCAGTGACAGACTAGCGGGGCTCGCGGAGCAGTACTTC. The rearrangement links TRBV2 to TRBJ2-7; 11 nucleotides align to TRBD2. The CDR3 runs 15 residues. The trim removed 3 bases at V and 7 bases at J, leaving 8 bases unmatched. From germline, CDR1 is SNHLY and CDR2 FYNNEI. Variable domain in full (rest from reference TRBV2 and TRBJ2-7): EPEVTQTPSHQVTQMGQEVILRCVPISNHLYFYWYRQILGQKVEFLVSFYNNEISEKSEIFDDQFSVERPDGSNFTLKIRSTKLEDSAMYFCASSDRLAGLAEQYFGPGTRLTVT.

This chain uses TRBV4-1 with TRBJ2-7; tentatively, D is TRBD1 (5 bases). This CDR3 spans 16 amino acids. V was shortened by 0 bases and J by 3 bases, with 15 bases between the two germline ends. Germline CDR1 and CDR2: MGHRA and YSYEKL. CDR3 sequence reads: CASSQDRVERGYEQYF. CDR3 in DNA: TGCGCCAGCAGCCAAGATAGGGTAGAAAGGGGCTACGAGCAGTACTTC.

DNA of the CDR3: TGTGCCAGTAGCCCCACTGGGGCCAACGTCCTGACTTTC. Translating it yields CASSPTGANVLTF. The J gene is TRBJ2-6, the V gene TRBV19; D is unresolved. This CDR3 has 13 amino acids. V was shortened by 6 bases and J by 2 bases, with 5 bases between the two germline ends. CDR1 is LNHDA and CDR2 is SQIVND in the germline V gene (reference sequence).

Worth noting for this clone: A read error may produce the germline difference seen at one junction end. This chain uses TRBV2 with TRBJ2-6; D is ambiguous. The V gene's germline CDR1 is SNHLY and CDR2 FYNNEI. The CDR3 contains 16 residues. The CDR3 region has the DNA TGTACCAGCAGTGAATGGATCGGGTCTGGGGCCAACGTCCTGACTTTC. Protein sequence: CTSSEWIGSGANVLTF. The full variable domain, with the rest looked up from reference TRBV2 and TRBJ2-6, is EPEVTQTPSHQVTQMGQEVILRCVPISNHLYFYWYRQILGQKVEFLVSFYNNEISEKSEIFDDQFSVERPDGSNFTLKIRSTKLEDSAMYFCTSSEWIGSGANVLTFGAGSRLTVL.

The V gene is TRBV7-6, the J gene TRBJ1-2, with a possible D match to TRBD1 (5 bases). Trimming took off 6 bases at V and 7 bases at J, with 18 bases between the two ends. Per germline, CDR1 SGHVS and CDR2 FNYEAQ. The CDR3 is made up of 14 amino acids. The CDR3 nucleotides read TGTGCCAGCAGTCCTGGGCAGGGTGTCAGTGGCTACACCTTC. Its translation is CASSPGQGVSGYTF.

V is TRBV5-4 and J is TRBJ2-1; a possible D gene is TRBD1 (5 bases). The length of the CDR3 is 16 residues. Trimming took off 0 bases at V and 5 bases at J, with 15 bases between the two ends. CDR1 is SGHNT, CDR2 YYREEE, per germline (reference sequence). The CDR3 sequence: CASSLDRPIPDNEQFF. CDR3 nucleotide sequence: TGTGCCAGCAGCTTGGACAGGCCGATACCGGACAATGAGCAGTTCTTC.

There are a few counts of this clone. Other nucleotide sequences from this sample produce the same CDR3. The chain joins TRBV5-1 to TRBJ2-2; D remains unclear. Germline V gene sequence: CDR1 SGHRS, CDR2 YFSETQ. V lost 0 bases and J 5 bases, leaving 11 bases between the germline ends. There are 15 residues in the CDR3. CDR3 sequence: CASSLGADNTGELFF. CDR3 nucleotide sequence: TGCGCCAGCAGCTTGGGGGCAGATAATACCGGGGAGCTGTTTTTT.

The CDR3 loop reads CASRTGYQPQHF. The CDR3, as DNA: TGTGCCAGCAGGACAGGGTACCAGCCCCAGCATTTT. This rearrangement joins TRBV28 to TRBJ1-5; 7 bases agree with TRBD1. The germline V gene encodes CDR1 MDHEN and CDR2 SYDVKM. This CDR3 is 12 amino acids long. With V trimmed by 6 bases and J by 7 bases, 3 bases remained unmatched.

This chain connects TRBV28 to TRBJ1-2, with a tentative D call TRBD1 (6 bases). This CDR3 region has 13 residues. V lost 7 bases and J 8 bases, leaving 17 bases between the germline ends. Germline lookup yields CDR1 MDHEN and CDR2 SYDVKM. CDR3 sequence reads: CASTRTVRRGYTF. The CDR3 DNA follows: TGTGCCAGCACCCGGACAGTTCGAAGGGGCTACACCTTC.

This clone was detected a few times. The chain links TRBV6-5 to TRBJ1-5, with D perhaps TRBD1 (6 bases). V lost 6 bases and J 5 bases, leaving 11 bases between the germline ends. The CDR3 is 13 amino acids. Germline V gene data show CDR1 as MNHEY and CDR2 as SVGAGI. DNA of the CDR3: TGTGCCAGCAGACAGGGTGGAGATCAGCCCCAGCATTTT. It codes for CASRQGGDQPQHF.

V gene TRBV5-1 combines with J gene TRBJ2-7; 9 nucleotides match TRBD2. This CDR3 contains 15 residues. Per germline, CDR1 SGHRS and CDR2 YFSETQ. V was pared by 1 base and J by 2 bases, with 4 bases of the junction left unmatched. The CDR3 here is CASSLMASGTYEQYF. CDR3 sequence (DNA): TGCGCCAGCAGCTTGATGGCTAGCGGGACCTACGAGCAGTACTTC.

CDR3 in DNA: TGCGCCAGCAGCCCCAAGACACCGACTCTCACCGGGGAGCTGTTTTTT. Amino acids: CASSPKTPTLTGELFF. The gene calls are TRBV5-1 and TRBJ2-2, with no clear D. The CDR3 extends over 16 amino acids. The germline V and J ends were trimmed by 4 bases and 4 bases, with 17 bases remaining between them. Germline V gives CDR1 SGHRS, CDR2 YFSETQ.

This clone came up a few times. This chain joins TRBV7-9 and TRBJ2-5; D call uncertain. The DNA end is more similar to TRBJ2-7, so the J call may be wrong. Looked up from germline, CDR1 is SEHNR and CDR2 is FQNEAQ (reference sequence). The CDR3 runs 12 residues. The CDR3 bases are TGTGCCAGCAGCCCAACCTCCTACGAGCAGTACTTC. Amino acids: CASSPTSYEQYF.

This rearrangement joins TRBV11-1 to TRBJ1-2, with 7 bases that match TRBD1. The trim removed 1 base at V and 8 bases at J, leaving 4 bases unmatched. Germline lookup yields CDR1 SGHAT and CDR2 FQDESV (reference sequence). The length of the CDR3 is 13 residues. The CDR3 protein is CASSLGTGWGYTF. In DNA form, the CDR3 reads TGTGCCAGCAGCTTAGGGACAGGTTGGGGCTACACCTTC.

The chain employs TRBV4-1 and TRBJ2-7; D not resolved. From germline, CDR1 is MGHRA and CDR2 YSYEKL. CDR3 length: 14 amino acids. With 1 base removed from V and 6 bases from J, the gap between germline ends came to 13 bases. The CDR3 loop is CASSQGPGLGEQYF. The CDR3 nucleotides are TGCGCCAGCAGCCAAGGCCCCGGCCTGGGCGAGCAGTACTTC.

CDR3 in amino acids: CASSSYGREQFF. The CDR3 DNA reads as TGTGCCAGCAGCTCCTACGGGAGGGAGCAGTTCTTC. V gene TRBV7-9 combines with J gene TRBJ2-1, with 7 positions matching TRBD2. The V gene end was trimmed by 4 bases and the J gene end by 10 bases; junction bases not matched to a gene: 4. Germline lookup yields CDR1 SEHNR and CDR2 FQNEAQ (reference sequence). The CDR3 is made up of 12 amino acids. Full variable domain (missing parts from reference TRBV7-9 and TRBJ2-1): DTGVSQNPRHKITKRGQNVTFRCDPISEHNRLYWYRQTLGQGPEFLTYFQNEAQLEKSRLLSDRFSAERPKGSFSTLEIQRTEQGDSAMYLCASSSYGREQFFGPGTRLTVL.

This clone was observed a handful of times. The chain carries TRBV2 and TRBJ2-2; tentative D call: TRBD1 (6 bases). Deletions cut 3 bases from V and 3 bases from J, with 14 bases between. The CDR3 covers 16 residues. CDR1 is SNHLY, CDR2 FYNNEI, per germline. The CDR3 nucleotides read TGTGCCAGCAGTGAGGCAGGGGCCGACGACACCGGGGAGCTGTTTTTT. Its protein product is CASSEAGADDTGELFF.

This sequence joins TRBV5-5 and TRBJ1-1; possibly TRBD1 for D (6 bases). From germline, CDR1 is SGHKS and CDR2 YYEKEE (reference sequence). The CDR3 covers 16 residues. V was shortened by 4 bases and J by 1 base, with 17 bases between the two germline ends. The CDR3 DNA is TGTGCCAGCAGCCCCCGAGGGGCAGGGGCGAACACTGAAGCTTTCTTT. It translates to CASSPRGAGANTEAFF.

The chain links TRBV29-1 to TRBJ2-7; 14 nucleotides match TRBD2. J lost 1 base, V lost 5 bases, and 7 bases had no gene match. The CDR3 length is 16 residues. CDR1 and CDR2 (germline): SQVTM, ANQGSEA. The CDR3 DNA is TGCAGCGTTAGGACTAGCGGGAGGCCTTCTTCCTACGAGCAGTACTTC. This translates into CSVRTSGRPSSYEQYF.

The chain has TRBV4-1 and TRBJ2-1, with TRBD2 matching 11 bases. V lost 0 bases to trimming and J lost 8 bases; unmatched junction nucleotides: 15. CDR1 and CDR2 from the germline V gene are MGHRA and YSYEKL. There are 19 residues in the CDR3. The CDR3 loop is CASSQDQEVAGGPLHEQFF. CDR3 sequence (DNA): TGCGCCAGCAGCCAAGACCAGGAGGTAGCGGGAGGGCCTCTACATGAGCAGTTCTTC.